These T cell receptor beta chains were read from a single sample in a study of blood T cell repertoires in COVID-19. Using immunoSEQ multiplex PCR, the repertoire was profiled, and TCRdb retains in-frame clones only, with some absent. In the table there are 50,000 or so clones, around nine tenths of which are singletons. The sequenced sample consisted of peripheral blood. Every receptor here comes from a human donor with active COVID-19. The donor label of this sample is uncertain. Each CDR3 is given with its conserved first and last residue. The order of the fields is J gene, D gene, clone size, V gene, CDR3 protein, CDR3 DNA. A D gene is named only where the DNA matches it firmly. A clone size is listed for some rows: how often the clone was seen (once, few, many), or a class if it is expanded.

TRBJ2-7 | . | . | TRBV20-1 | CSARDIYEQYF | TGCAGTGCTAGGGACATCTACGAGCAGTACTTC
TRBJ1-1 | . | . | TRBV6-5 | CAGGTWSTEAFF | TGTGCCGGGGGGACCTGGAGCACTGAAGCTTTCTTT
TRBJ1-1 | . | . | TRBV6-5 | CASTPGGDETEAFF | TGTGCCAGCACCCCGGGGGGGGACGAGACTGAAGCTTTCTTT
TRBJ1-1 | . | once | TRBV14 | CASSFDTEAFF | TGTGCCAGCAGCTTCGACACTGAAGCTTTCTTT
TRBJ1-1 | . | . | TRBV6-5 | CASSYYGRGYTEAFF | TGTGCCAGCAGTTACTACGGCAGGGGCTACACTGAAGCTTTCTTT
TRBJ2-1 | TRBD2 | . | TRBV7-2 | CASSLEFSGRYNEQFF | TGTGCCAGCAGCTTAGAGTTTAGCGGGCGTTACAATGAGCAGTTCTTC
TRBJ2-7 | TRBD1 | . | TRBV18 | CASSLGTGTYEQYF | TGTGCCAGCTCACTTGGGACAGGGACCTACGAGCAGTACTTC
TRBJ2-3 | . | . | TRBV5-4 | CASSLQGTTTDTQYF | TGTGCCAGCAGCTTGCAGGGGACTACCACAGATACGCAGTATTTT
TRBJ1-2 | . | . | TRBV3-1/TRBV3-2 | CASSQAGRTSYGYTF | TGTGCCAGCAGCCAAGCCGGCAGGACTTCGTATGGCTACACCTTC
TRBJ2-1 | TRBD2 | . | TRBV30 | CACGLAGINEQFF | TGTGCCTGCGGACTAGCGGGAATCAATGAGCAGTTCTTC
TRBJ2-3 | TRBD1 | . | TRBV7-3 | CASSLTGGRSTDTQYF | TGTGCCAGCAGCTTGACAGGGGGAAGGAGCACAGATACGCAGTATTTT
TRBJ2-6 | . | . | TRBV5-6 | CASSVAGANVLTF | TGTGCCAGCAGCGTCGCTGGGGCCAACGTCCTGACTTTC
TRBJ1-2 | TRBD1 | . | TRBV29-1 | CSVGQGNYGYTF | TGCAGCGTTGGACAGGGAAACTATGGCTACACCTTC
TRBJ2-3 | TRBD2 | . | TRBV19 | CASRPSGSTDTQYF | TGTGCCAGTAGGCCTAGCGGGAGTACAGATACGCAGTATTTT
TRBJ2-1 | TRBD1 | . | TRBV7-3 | CASSSGQGHNEQFF | TGTGCCAGCAGCTCAGGACAGGGTCACAATGAGCAGTTCTTC
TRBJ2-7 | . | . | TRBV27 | CASSPRTTGVYEQYF | TGTGCCAGCAGTCCCAGGACGACGGGGGTTTACGAGCAGTACTTC
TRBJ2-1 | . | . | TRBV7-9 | CASSPEDITSYNEQFF | TGTGCCAGCAGCCCAGAGGACATTACCTCCTACAATGAGCAGTTCTTC
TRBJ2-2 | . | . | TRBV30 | CACPGLSNTGELFF | TGTGCCTGTCCGGGACTCTCGAACACCGGGGAGCTGTTTTTT
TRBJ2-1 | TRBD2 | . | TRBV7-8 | CASSSGLADAGEQFF | TGTGCCAGCAGTTCGGGACTAGCAGACGCGGGTGAGCAGTTCTTC
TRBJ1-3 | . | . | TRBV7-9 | CASSFPLLGNTIYF | TGTGCCAGCAGCTTCCCTCTCCTAGGAAACACCATATATTTT
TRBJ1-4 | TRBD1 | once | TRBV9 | CASGGTGTFF | TGTGCCAGTGGAGGGACAGGGACGTTTTTT
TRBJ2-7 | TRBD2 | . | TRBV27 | CASSLRWRESYEQYF | TGTGCCAGCAGTTTGAGGTGGCGGGAGTCCTACGAGCAGTACTTC
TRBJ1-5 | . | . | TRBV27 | CASSLFGVHSNQPQHF | TGTGCCAGCAGTTTATTCGGGGTCCATAGCAATCAGCCCCAGCATTTT
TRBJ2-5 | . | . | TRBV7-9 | CASSPQRGSPFQETQYF | TGTGCCAGCAGCCCGCAACGAGGGTCCCCTTTTCAAGAGACCCAGTACTTC
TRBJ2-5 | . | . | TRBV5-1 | CASSWRGLETQYF | TGCGCCAGCAGCTGGCGCGGGCTAGAGACCCAGTACTTC
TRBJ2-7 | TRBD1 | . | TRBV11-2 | CASSLDNSQGDYEQYF | TGTGCCAGCAGCTTAGATAATTCTCAGGGGGACTACGAGCAGTACTTC
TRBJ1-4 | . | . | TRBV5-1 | CASSLVGRGTNEKLFF | TGCGCCAGCAGCTTGGTCGGAAGGGGAACTAATGAAAAACTGTTTTTT
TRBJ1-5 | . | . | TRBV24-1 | CATSADSSNQPQHF | TGTGCCACCAGTGCCGACAGCAGCAATCAGCCCCAGCATTTT
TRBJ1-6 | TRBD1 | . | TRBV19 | CASRPGQGFPPLHF | TGTGCCAGCCGGCCGGGACAGGGTTTCCCACCCCTCCACTTT
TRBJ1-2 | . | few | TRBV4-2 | CASSQQGLDGYTF | TGTGCCAGCAGCCAGCAGGGGTTGGATGGCTACACCTTC
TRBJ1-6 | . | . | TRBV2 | CASSVTRTFGSSPLHF | TGTGCCAGCAGTGTGACCCGGACATTTGGAAGTTCACCCCTCCACTTT
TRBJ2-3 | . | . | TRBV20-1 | CSALRDTQYF | TGCAGTGCATTGCGGGATACGCAGTATTTT